What follows is one T cell receptor beta chain and its context. A junction boundary mismatches the germline segment, possibly from a read error. This sample was included in a study of T-cell memory formation after mild COVID-19. The CDR3 has 13 residues. The germline CDR1 and CDR2 sequences are MNHEY and SVGEGT. TCRdb itself ran the 5' RACE reads through MiXCR, one entry per CDR3 protein. The profile shows around 430,000 distinct CDR3 sequences, roughly 15% of them singletons. The source material was PBMCs or a T cell subset sorted from them (not recorded which). This chain links TRBV6-2 or TRBV6-3 with TRBJ2-2; the D gene could be TRBD1 or TRBD2 (5 bases each). The TCR originated in a man aged 18 to 30 who had mild COVID-19 (a few samples of this study predate the infection). Cell type and time point are not known. The CDR3 is CASGYRFQGELIF. CDR3 in DNA: TGTGCCAGTGGATACAGGTTCCAAGGGGAGCTGATTTTT.